The entry below describes one T cell receptor beta chain. Its antigen is still unknown. TCRdb's copy holds only in-frame clones and misses some; the assay was immunoSEQ multiplex PCR. The data hold about 9,200 clones, with about 80% observed a single time. Germline CDR1 reads SGHNT; CDR2 reads YYREEE (reference sequence). This CDR3 spans 14 amino acids. With V trimmed by 0 bases and J by 4 bases, 2 bases remained unmatched. This sample was included in a study of T cell repertoires in ileal Crohn's disease. General study findings and limits: Active smokers at surgery had more clonal expansions than non-smokers. High-frequency clones were more common in sorted CD8 than CD4 cells.

The time point denotes: neoterminal ileum biopsy at postoperative endoscopy, about 6 months after surgery. Included were adult ileal or ileocolonic Crohn's patients indicated for ileocolonic resection. The origin of this receptor is an adult with Crohn's disease. The sequenced sample consisted of ileal tissue. This chain joins TRBV5-4 and TRBJ2-3; 7 nucleotides align to TRBD1. The chain's CDR3 is CASSLGQGADTQYF. The CDR3, as DNA: TGTGCCAGCAGCTTGGGACAGGGTGCAGATACGCAGTATTTT.